The 2 T cell receptor beta chains listed next were all sequenced from one sample in a study of quantifying T cell responses using KT2 cells. Study context: Reverse transcription used primers in the TCR alpha and beta constant regions.

An oligo carrying a UMI was ligated to the cDNA 3' end. An equimolar mix of RC1.1 and RC1.2 primed the beta chain across TRBC1 and TRBC2. From the UMI-ligation and nested PCR reads, TCRdb called clonotypes with MiXCR, one entry per CDR3 protein. The profile shows 40,000 to 50,000 distinct CDR3 sequences, about 18% of them singletons. Source material: PBMCs spiked with cells of the T cell clone KT2. The receptors stem from a human donor.

This clonotype appeared many times. This sequence joins TRBV29-1 and TRBJ2-7, with a weak D call TRBD2 (6 bases). The length of the CDR3 is 13 residues. The germline V and J ends were trimmed by 4 bases and 6 bases, with 16 bases remaining between them. The germline gives CDR1 SQVTM, CDR2 ANQGSEA. CDR3 residues: CSVGTGVQVEQYF. In DNA, the CDR3 is TGCAGCGTTGGGACGGGGGTCCAGGTCGAGCAGTACTTC.

This clonotype was seen repeatedly, ten times or more. The chain links TRBV7-9 to TRBJ2-3, with 8 nucleotides matching TRBD1. The junction had 5 bases not matched to a gene; V was cut back by 5 bases and J by 4 bases. This CDR3 has 14 residues. Germline V gives CDR1 SEHNR, CDR2 FQNEAQ (reference sequence). This CDR3 reads CASSPDRGADTQYF. The CDR3 DNA reads as TGTGCCAGCAGCCCCGACAGGGGTGCAGATACGCAGTATTTT. Full variable domain (missing parts from reference TRBV7-9 and TRBJ2-3): DTGVSQNPRHKITKRGQNVTFRCDPISEHNRLYWYRQTLGQGPEFLTYFQNEAQLEKSRLLSDRFSAERPKGSFSTLEIQRTEQGDSAMYLCASSPDRGADTQYFGPGTRLTVL.